These T cell receptor beta chains were read from a single sample in a study of regulatory T cells in long-lasting Graves disease. In TCRdb, the multiplex PCR reads were re-called with MiXCR into one record per CDR3 protein. The sample records hundreds of thousands of distinct CDR3 sequences, over 15% being singletons. The sample was also linked to a second study, of T cells in Graves' hyperthyroidism and ophthalmopathy.

The sequencing here drew on peripheral blood mononuclear cells (PBMCs), taken at new diagnosis, from a patient treated with antithyroid drugs. The receptors here all came from a man aged 40-55 years with Graves disease. Both conserved end residues are part of each CDR3. Each record gives: CDR3 DNA, CDR3 protein, V gene, clone size, D gene, J gene. A D gene is named only where the DNA matches it firmly. Clone size is shown for a subset of rows, as once, few, many or a class of expanded clone.

CDR3 DNA: TGTGCCAGCAGTTTGAAAAGGAGCTCCTACGAGCAGTACTTC
CDR3 protein: CASSLKRSSYEQYF
V gene: TRBV5-1
clone size: many
D gene: -
J gene: TRBJ2-7

CDR3 DNA: TGTGCCAGCAGCGTGGGGGGACGCAGCACAGATACGCAGTATTTT
CDR3 protein: CASSVGGRSTDTQYF
V gene: TRBV9
clone size: few
D gene: -
J gene: TRBJ2-3

CDR3 DNA: TGTGCCAGCTCACCACAAACAGGCACTGAAGCTTTCTTT
CDR3 protein: CASSPQTGTEAFF
V gene: TRBV18
clone size: few
D gene: -
J gene: TRBJ1-1

CDR3 DNA: TGCGCCAGCAGTTACGGGACAGAGGGAGAAAAACTGTTTTTT
CDR3 protein: CASSYGTEGEKLFF
V gene: TRBV10-2
clone size: -
D gene: TRBD1
J gene: TRBJ1-4

CDR3 DNA: TGTGCCAGCAGCCGTACAAGTACTAATGAAAAACTGTTTTTT
CDR3 protein: CASSRTSTNEKLFF
V gene: TRBV6-1
clone size: many
D gene: -
J gene: TRBJ1-4

CDR3 DNA: TGCAGTGCCCGACAGGGGGGCCCGTGGGCGGCAGATACGCAGTATTTT
CDR3 protein: CSARQGGPWAADTQYF
V gene: TRBV20-1
clone size: few
D gene: TRBD1
J gene: TRBJ2-3

CDR3 DNA: TGTGCCAGCAGCTTGGCCGGGACAGGGTCTTACGAGCAGTACTTC
CDR3 protein: CASSLAGTGSYEQYF
V gene: TRBV28
clone size: many
D gene: TRBD1
J gene: TRBJ2-7

CDR3 DNA: TGTGCCAGCAGTTCGCCTCGGGGCAACTACGAGCAGTACTTC
CDR3 protein: CASSSPRGNYEQYF
V gene: TRBV6-5
clone size: many
D gene: -
J gene: TRBJ2-7

CDR3 DNA: TGTGCCAGCAGTCACGGGACTAGCGGCTACGAGCAGTACTTC
CDR3 protein: CASSHGTSGYEQYF
V gene: TRBV27
clone size: many
D gene: TRBD2
J gene: TRBJ2-7

CDR3 DNA: TGTGCCAGCAGTTACTCGGAGGGGAACACTGAAGCTTTCTTT
CDR3 protein: CASSYSEGNTEAFF
V gene: TRBV6-5
clone size: many
D gene: -
J gene: TRBJ1-1

CDR3 DNA: TGTGCCTGGAGTGTTAGGGGGGAGCAGTTCTTC
CDR3 protein: CAWSVRGEQFF
V gene: TRBV30
clone size: many
D gene: -
J gene: TRBJ2-1

CDR3 DNA: TGCGCCAGCAGCTTGGTACAGGTCGTCTATAATTCACCCCTCCACTTT
CDR3 protein: CASSLVQVVYNSPLHF
V gene: TRBV5-1
clone size: few
D gene: -
J gene: TRBJ1-6

CDR3 DNA: TGTGCCACCAGTTCACTAGCGGGGGGGCCTGTAGAGGGTTGGTTCTTC
CDR3 protein: CATSSLAGGPVEGWFF
V gene: TRBV24-1
clone size: few
D gene: TRBD2
J gene: TRBJ2-1

CDR3 DNA: TGCAGTGCTAGAGATGAGGACAGGGGAGTGGAGACCCAGTACTTC
CDR3 protein: CSARDEDRGVETQYF
V gene: TRBV20-1
clone size: -
D gene: TRBD1
J gene: TRBJ2-5

CDR3 DNA: TGTGCCAGCAGTTTAGGGGCAGGGCGCAATCAGCCCCAGCATTTT
CDR3 protein: CASSLGAGRNQPQHF
V gene: TRBV28
clone size: -
D gene: -
J gene: TRBJ1-5

CDR3 DNA: TGCAGTGCTCCCATGGAGGGTTCACTTAATGAAAAACTGTTTTTT
CDR3 protein: CSAPMEGSLNEKLFF
V gene: TRBV20-1
clone size: many
D gene: -
J gene: TRBJ1-4

CDR3 DNA: TGTGCCACTTCCCCGCAGGGCCCTAGCAATCAGCCCCAGCATTTT
CDR3 protein: CATSPQGPSNQPQHF
V gene: TRBV6-1
clone size: many
D gene: -
J gene: TRBJ1-5

CDR3 DNA: TGTGCCAGCACCCGGGGACAGGGCTACAATCAGCCCCAGCATTTT
CDR3 protein: CASTRGQGYNQPQHF
V gene: TRBV7-9
clone size: -
D gene: TRBD1
J gene: TRBJ1-5

CDR3 DNA: TGTGCCAGCAGCGCTACAGGATTCCAAGAGACCCAGTACTTC
CDR3 protein: CASSATGFQETQYF
V gene: TRBV7-9
clone size: -
D gene: -
J gene: TRBJ2-5

CDR3 DNA: TGTGCCAGCTTGGGACGGCAAAATCAGCCCCAGCATTTT
CDR3 protein: CASLGRQNQPQHF
V gene: TRBV18
clone size: -
D gene: -
J gene: TRBJ1-5

CDR3 DNA: TGTGCCAGCAGCTTTGGGCAGAGCAATCAGCCCCAGCATTTT
CDR3 protein: CASSFGQSNQPQHF
V gene: TRBV7-9
clone size: few
D gene: -
J gene: TRBJ1-5

CDR3 DNA: TGTGCCATCAGTGACTTCGAGACCCAGTACTTC
CDR3 protein: CAISDFETQYF
V gene: TRBV10-3
clone size: few
D gene: -
J gene: TRBJ2-5

CDR3 DNA: TGTGCCAGCAGCCCCGCCCCCCAAGAGACCCAGTACTTC
CDR3 protein: CASSPAPQETQYF
V gene: TRBV7-2
clone size: -
D gene: -
J gene: TRBJ2-5

CDR3 DNA: TGCAGCGTTGTCAGCTCTGGAAACACCATATATTTT
CDR3 protein: CSVVSSGNTIYF
V gene: TRBV29-1
clone size: many
D gene: -
J gene: TRBJ1-3

CDR3 DNA: TGTGCCAGCAGCTTTGGACAGGGGAATACTGGAAACACCATATATTTT
CDR3 protein: CASSFGQGNTGNTIYF
V gene: TRBV7-2
clone size: many
D gene: TRBD1
J gene: TRBJ1-3

CDR3 DNA: TGTGCCAGCATCCTACTCAAGGATAACCAAGAGACCCAGTACTTC
CDR3 protein: CASILLKDNQETQYF
V gene: TRBV7-3
clone size: -
D gene: -
J gene: TRBJ2-5

CDR3 DNA: TGCGCCAGCAGCCAAGATTGGGGGAACACTGAAGCTTTCTTT
CDR3 protein: CASSQDWGNTEAFF
V gene: TRBV4-3
clone size: -
D gene: -
J gene: TRBJ1-1

CDR3 DNA: TGTGCCAGCAGCTTAGACTTAGTGGGAGGCGATACGCAGTATTTT
CDR3 protein: CASSLDLVGGDTQYF
V gene: TRBV7-2
clone size: -
D gene: -
J gene: TRBJ2-3

CDR3 DNA: TGTGCCAGCAGTGAAGCCGAGTTTCGGTCTGAGACCCAGTACTTC
CDR3 protein: CASSEAEFRSETQYF
V gene: TRBV6-1
clone size: many
D gene: -
J gene: TRBJ2-5

CDR3 DNA: TGTGCCAGCAGTTACTTGCAGGGGGCTCGAACCGGGGAGCTGTTTTTT
CDR3 protein: CASSYLQGARTGELFF
V gene: TRBV6-5
clone size: many
D gene: TRBD1
J gene: TRBJ2-2

CDR3 DNA: TGCGCCAGCAACAGACAGGGCGGCACAGATACGCAGTATTTT
CDR3 protein: CASNRQGGTDTQYF
V gene: TRBV5-1
clone size: many
D gene: TRBD1
J gene: TRBJ2-3

CDR3 DNA: TGCAGTGCTTTTGGGCATAGCCAGGATGAAGCTTTCTTT
CDR3 protein: CSAFGHSQDEAFF
V gene: TRBV20-1
clone size: many
D gene: -
J gene: TRBJ1-1

CDR3 DNA: TGCGCCAGCAGCCAAGATGGCAGCGGATATTCACCCCTCCACTTT
CDR3 protein: CASSQDGSGYSPLHF
V gene: TRBV4-3
clone size: -
D gene: -
J gene: TRBJ1-6

CDR3 DNA: TGTGCCAGTAGTATAGACGGGACTATTCAAGAGACCCAGTACTTC
CDR3 protein: CASSIDGTIQETQYF
V gene: TRBV19
clone size: -
D gene: TRBD2
J gene: TRBJ2-5

CDR3 DNA: TGCAGTGCTAGGAAGCCGGGACTAGTAATTCAGACCCAGTACTTC
CDR3 protein: CSARKPGLVIQTQYF
V gene: TRBV20-1
clone size: many
D gene: TRBD2
J gene: TRBJ2-5

CDR3 DNA: TGTGCCACCAGTGCCCGGCGCGGGGACACAGATACGCAGTATTTT
CDR3 protein: CATSARRGDTDTQYF
V gene: TRBV24-1
clone size: -
D gene: -
J gene: TRBJ2-3

CDR3 DNA: TGTGCCAGCAGTACAGGGTACAATCAGCCCCAGCATTTT
CDR3 protein: CASSTGYNQPQHF
V gene: TRBV12-3/TRBV12-4
clone size: many
D gene: -
J gene: TRBJ1-5

CDR3 DNA: TGTGCCAGCAGCCAAGTTAAGTTAACCACCGGGGAGCTGTTTTTT
CDR3 protein: CASSQVKLTTGELFF
V gene: TRBV14
clone size: many
D gene: -
J gene: TRBJ2-2

CDR3 DNA: TGTGCCAGCGAGCGGGGTGCGAGAGGAGGGGAGCAGTTCTTC
CDR3 protein: CASERGARGGEQFF
V gene: TRBV2
clone size: many
D gene: TRBD2
J gene: TRBJ2-1

CDR3 DNA: TGTGCCAGCAAAAGCACAGGGGGTCCCTCACCCCTCCACTTT
CDR3 protein: CASKSTGGPSPLHF
V gene: TRBV2
clone size: -
D gene: TRBD1
J gene: TRBJ1-6

CDR3 DNA: TGTGCCAGCAGCTTAGATATGGCTAGCGGCTACAATGAGCAGTTCTTC
CDR3 protein: CASSLDMASGYNEQFF
V gene: TRBV11-2
clone size: once
D gene: TRBD2
J gene: TRBJ2-1

CDR3 DNA: TGTGCCAGCAGTTACTACTACAGGGGAAACTCCTACGAGCAGTACTTC
CDR3 protein: CASSYYYRGNSYEQYF
V gene: TRBV6-5
clone size: many
D gene: TRBD1
J gene: TRBJ2-7

CDR3 DNA: TGTGCCAGCAGTTTAGCTGGGACAGGGTTCGGTCAGCCCCAGCATTTT
CDR3 protein: CASSLAGTGFGQPQHF
V gene: TRBV12-3/TRBV12-4
clone size: -
D gene: TRBD1
J gene: TRBJ1-5

CDR3 DNA: TGTGCCAGCACCGAGCAAGGGACGCGTGGGCCCCAGCATTTT
CDR3 protein: CASTEQGTRGPQHF
V gene: TRBV2
clone size: many
D gene: -
J gene: TRBJ1-5

CDR3 DNA: TGTGCCACCCAGACAGGGCTTAAGGATGAGCAGTTCTTC
CDR3 protein: CATQTGLKDEQFF
V gene: TRBV24-1
clone size: -
D gene: TRBD1
J gene: TRBJ2-1

CDR3 DNA: TGCAGTGCACGCCCGGGACAGAGCAATCAGCCCCAGCATTTT
CDR3 protein: CSARPGQSNQPQHF
V gene: TRBV20-1
clone size: many
D gene: TRBD1
J gene: TRBJ1-5

CDR3 DNA: TGTGCCAGCAGCGGCCGGGACAGATCCTACGAGCAGTACTTC
CDR3 protein: CASSGRDRSYEQYF
V gene: TRBV3-1
clone size: many
D gene: TRBD1
J gene: TRBJ2-7

CDR3 DNA: TGTGCCATCAGTGAGGAAAGGGGCGCCTATGGCTACACCTTC
CDR3 protein: CAISEERGAYGYTF
V gene: TRBV10-3
clone size: -
D gene: -
J gene: TRBJ1-2

CDR3 DNA: TGCGCCAGCAGCTTTAGGACAGAAGCTGAGCAGTTCTTC
CDR3 protein: CASSFRTEAEQFF
V gene: TRBV5-1
clone size: many
D gene: -
J gene: TRBJ2-1

CDR3 DNA: TGTGCCAGCAGCCAAGTTGTCTCTGCTAGCGCCGTAAGTGAGCAGTTCTTC
CDR3 protein: CASSQVVSASAVSEQFF
V gene: TRBV4-2
clone size: -
D gene: -
J gene: TRBJ2-1

CDR3 DNA: TGTGCCAGCAGCCCCTGGGACAGAGCTCAAGAGACCCAGTACTTC
CDR3 protein: CASSPWDRAQETQYF
V gene: TRBV7-9
clone size: many
D gene: TRBD1
J gene: TRBJ2-5

CDR3 DNA: TGTGCCAGCAGCTTCAGGGGCGGAACCGGGGAGCTGTTTTTT
CDR3 protein: CASSFRGGTGELFF
V gene: TRBV7-3
clone size: few
D gene: -
J gene: TRBJ2-2